These T cell receptor beta chains were read from a single sample in a study of blood T cells in healthy people across ages. TCRdb re-analysed the 5' RACE reads in MiXCR, keeping a single row per CDR3 protein. The sample consists of nearly 800,000 distinct CDR3 sequences, roughly three fifths of them appearing once. Source material: blood. These receptors were collected from a man in his forties or fifties in good health. The CDR3 runs from the conserved cysteine through the conserved F or W. A D gene is named only where the DNA matches it firmly. Where a row states a size, it is once, few, many or the class of an expanded clone; other rows omit it.

CASSPLTGGLDNEQYF	TGTGCCAGCAGCCCTTTGACCGGGGGCCTAGACAATGAGCAGTACTTC	TRBV7-9	TRBJ2-5	.	.
CSASYGTGLTYEQYF	TGCAGTGCTAGTTATGGGACAGGGCTAACCTACGAGCAGTACTTC	TRBV20-1	TRBJ2-7	TRBD1	.
CSAIRGAGGEETQYF	TGCAGTGCCATTAGGGGGGCAGGGGGCGAAGAGACCCAGTACTTC	TRBV20-1	TRBJ2-5	TRBD1	.
CASSQDRRREAGTFYNEQYF	TGTGCCAGCAGCCAAGATAGGAGGAGAGAAGCGGGGACTTTTTACAATGAGCAGTACTTC	TRBV14	TRBJ2-7	TRBD2	.
CASRRTGPTYTF	TGTGCCAGCAGACGGACAGGACCGACCTACACCTTC	TRBV12-3/TRBV12-4	TRBJ1-2	TRBD1	.
CASSLIGVSSYEQYF	TGTGCCAGCAGCTTGATCGGGGTCAGCTCCTACGAGCAGTACTTC	TRBV7-9	TRBJ2-7	.	few
CASSLRDTEETQYF	TGTGCCAGCAGCTTGAGGGACACCGAAGAGACCCAGTACTTC	TRBV5-4	TRBJ2-5	.	.
CASSERDRGDNQPQHF	TGTGCCAGCAGTGAACGGGACAGGGGGGACAATCAGCCCCAGCATTTT	TRBV6-1	TRBJ1-5	TRBD1	.
CASSSDRGETQYF	TGTGCCAGCAGCTCGGACAGGGGGGAGACCCAGTACTTC	TRBV7-2	TRBJ2-5	TRBD1	.
CASSPQAGVGDTQYF	TGTGCCAGCAGCCCCCAAGCGGGGGTTGGCGATACGCAGTATTTT	TRBV7-3	TRBJ2-3	TRBD2	.
CASSLALQNYGYTF	TGTGCCAGCAGCTTGGCGCTACAAAACTATGGCTACACCTTC	TRBV5-4	TRBJ1-2	.	.
CSVQSGQNIQYF	TGCAGCGTTCAGAGTGGACAAAACATTCAGTACTTC	TRBV29-1	TRBJ2-4	.	many
CAISERQMNTDAFF	TGTGCCATCAGTGAGAGACAGATGAACACTGATGCTTTCTTT	TRBV10-3	TRBJ1-1	.	.
CASSYGTSGNPDEQFF	TGTGCCAGCAGTTACGGGACTAGCGGGAACCCAGATGAGCAGTTCTTC	TRBV6-2/TRBV6-3	TRBJ2-1	TRBD2	.
CASSARGRDGYTF	TGTGCCAGCAGTGCCCGGGGGCGCGATGGCTACACCTTC	TRBV6-1	TRBJ1-2	.	few
CAIRATSGRSYEQYF	TGTGCCATCAGGGCCACTAGCGGGAGATCCTACGAGCAGTACTTC	TRBV10-3	TRBJ2-7	TRBD2	.
CSAIRQTNTGELFF	TGCAGTGCTATAAGACAGACGAACACCGGGGAGCTGTTTTTT	TRBV20-1	TRBJ2-2	.	.
CSATQGGTHQETQYF	TGCAGTGCTACACAGGGCGGGACTCACCAAGAGACCCAGTACTTC	TRBV20-1	TRBJ2-5	.	once
CASRDRNTGELFF	TGTGCCAGTAGGGACAGGAACACCGGGGAGCTGTTTTTT	TRBV4-2	TRBJ2-2	TRBD1	.
CASSLELGYEQYF	TGTGCCAGCAGCTTAGAGCTGGGCTACGAGCAGTACTTC	TRBV7-2	TRBJ2-7	.	.
CASSPTKVPKGDTQYF	TGTGCCAGCAGTCCCACGAAAGTACCGAAGGGTGATACGCAGTATTTT	TRBV3-1	TRBJ2-3	.	.
CATSRGGTGQETQYF	TGTGCCACCAGCAGAGGGGGGACAGGGCAAGAGACCCAGTACTTC	TRBV15	TRBJ2-5	TRBD1	.
CASSFTGVNEQFF	TGTGCCAGCAGTTTTACTGGTGTCAATGAGCAGTTCTTC	TRBV7-2	TRBJ2-1	.	.
CASSLRDTGTEAFF	TGTGCCAGCAGCCTCCGGGACACGGGCACTGAAGCTTTCTTT	TRBV3-1	TRBJ1-1	.	.
CASSRKQGSSYNEQFF	TGTGCCAGCAGCCGTAAACAGGGGAGCTCCTACAATGAGCAGTTCTTC	TRBV7-2	TRBJ2-1	TRBD1	few
CASSLGQGGDIQYF	TGTGCCAGCAGTTTAGGGCAGGGTGGGGACATTCAGTACTTC	TRBV12-3/TRBV12-4	TRBJ2-4	.	.
CASSPSFRDSYTEAFF	TGTGCCAGCAGCCCTAGCTTCCGGGACAGTTACACTGAAGCTTTCTTT	TRBV7-3	TRBJ1-1	TRBD1	.
CASTEGYGYTF	TGTGCCAGCACGGAAGGCTATGGCTACACCTTC	TRBV6-1	TRBJ1-2	.	.
CASSEGAGARGSDYTF	TGTGCCAGCAGTGAAGGTGCAGGGGCGAGGGGTAGCGACTACACCTTC	TRBV25-1	TRBJ1-2	.	.